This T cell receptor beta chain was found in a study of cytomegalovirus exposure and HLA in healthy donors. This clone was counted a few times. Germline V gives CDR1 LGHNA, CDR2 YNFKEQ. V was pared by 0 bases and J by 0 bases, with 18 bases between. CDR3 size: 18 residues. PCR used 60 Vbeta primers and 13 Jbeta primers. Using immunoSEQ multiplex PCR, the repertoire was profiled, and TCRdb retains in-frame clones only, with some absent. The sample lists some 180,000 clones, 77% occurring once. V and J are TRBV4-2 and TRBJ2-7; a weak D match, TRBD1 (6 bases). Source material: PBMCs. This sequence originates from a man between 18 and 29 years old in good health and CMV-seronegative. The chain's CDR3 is CASSQDSAGTSPSYEQYF. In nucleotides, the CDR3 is TGTGCCAGCAGCCAAGATTCTGCCGGGACATCTCCCTCCTACGAGCAGTACTTC.